This T cell receptor (beta chain) derives from a study of CD4 T cells in relation to SARS-CoV-2 and coronaviruses. Study overall: PBMCs were cultured with antigen for approximately nine days before TCR beta sequencing. No peptide or an HIV-1 Nef peptide pool served as negative control.

Using immunoSEQ multiplex PCR, the repertoire was profiled, and TCRdb retains in-frame clones only, with some absent. The top ten clones hold about 16% of a sample with about 21,000 clones, under 80% of them seen once. Before the COVID-19 pandemic, during about 2010-2018, CD4+ T cells were taken from unexposed donors. After about ten days of culture, CD4+ T cells were isolated. As cell numbers allowed, unexposed-donor CD4+ T cells faced SARS-CoV-2 S/N and four cold-coronavirus spikes. The CDR3 consists of 13 residues. Germline CDR1 reads ENHRY; CDR2 reads SYGVKD. V gave up 6 bases and J gave up 2 bases; unmatched junction bases: 3. Remarks on this clone: What it recognizes is unknown.

Regarding the study as a whole: In 55% to 75% of donors, memory CD4+ clonotypes crossrecognized SARS-CoV-2 and at least one common cold coronavirus spike.

The chain is built from TRBV10-3 and TRBJ1-1; 7 bases are a match to TRBD1. The clonotype was recovered from a human donor in good health. The sequencing sample was made of CD4+ T cells from PBMCs, cultured in vitro. For the CDR3, the DNA is TGTGCCATCAGCGGACAGGTAAACACTGAAGCTTTCTTT. Residues: CAISGQVNTEAFF.